A selection of T cell receptor beta chains follows, all from one sample in a study of blood T cell dynamics during melanoma immunotherapy. Method: immunoSEQ multiplex PCR; TCRdb's copy keeps in-frame clones and lacks some. The repertoire holds 8,500 to 10,000 clones, approximately 86% seen once, with around 10% in the top ten. Sequences were derived from blood, sampled from a patient treated with checkpoint blockade. All receptors derive from a human donor with melanoma. The CDR3 runs from the conserved cysteine through the conserved F or W. Fields, in order: J gene, clone size, D gene, V gene, CDR3 DNA, CDR3 protein. A D gene is named only where the DNA matches it firmly. The listing skips clone size in some rows; elsewhere it reads once, few, many or a size class.

>TRBJ1-5|-|-|TRBV5-1
TGCGCCAGCAGCTTGGAGGGAAATAGCAATCAGCCCCAGCATTTT
CASSLEGNSNQPQHF
>TRBJ2-7|-|-|TRBV27
TGTGCCAGCAGCGGGCGGGACAGAAGCTCCTACGAGCAGTACTTC
CASSGRDRSSYEQYF
>TRBJ1-5|once|TRBD1|TRBV6-6
TGTGCCAGCAGTTTCGGGACAGGGAATCAGCCCCAGCATTTT
CASSFGTGNQPQHF
>TRBJ1-5|-|TRBD1|TRBV6-5
TGTGCCAGCAATCCATCCGGGACAGGGAATCAGCCCCAGCATTTT
CASNPSGTGNQPQHF
>TRBJ2-3|-|TRBD1|TRBV11-3
TGTGCCAGCAGCTTAGACATGACAGGGGGCACAGATACGCAGTATTTT
CASSLDMTGGTDTQYF
>TRBJ2-6|-|-|TRBV10-3
TGTGCCATCAGTGACCTCCCCGCCCAACAGGGCACGAATGGGGCCAACGTCCTGACTTTC
CAISDLPAQQGTNGANVLTF
>TRBJ1-5|-|-|TRBV6-5
TGTGCCAGCGGGGTCGTGAAGAAGCAGCCCCAGCATTTT
CASGVVKKQPQHF
>TRBJ1-1|once|TRBD1|TRBV2
TGTGCCAGCAGCAGGGACAGGGGAAGCACTGAAGCTTTCTTT
CASSRDRGSTEAFF
>TRBJ2-1|once|TRBD2|TRBV19
TGTGCCAGTAGACCAGCTGGAGCGGGGAACTACAATGAGCAGTTCTTC
CASRPAGAGNYNEQFF
>TRBJ2-6|-|-|TRBV4-2
TGTGCCAGCAGCCAAATTCAGGGGGGTGGGGACAGATCCTCTGGGGCCAACGTCCTGACTTTC
CASSQIQGGGDRSSGANVLTF
>TRBJ2-4|-|-|TRBV7-8
TGTGCCAGCAGCGGGCCAGGGCAGGGAGCCAAAAACATTCAGTACTTC
CASSGPGQGAKNIQYF
>TRBJ2-7|-|TRBD2|TRBV9
TGTGCCAGCAGCGTAGGTCCTAGCGGGGGGCTCTCCTACGAGCAGTACTTC
CASSVGPSGGLSYEQYF
>TRBJ1-4|once|TRBD1|TRBV4-1
TGCGCCAGCAGCCAGATAGGACAGGGAAATGAAAAACTGTTTTTT
CASSQIGQGNEKLFF
>TRBJ1-4|-|-|TRBV27
TGTGCCAGCGGGTACAGTAATGAAAAACTGTTTTTT
CASGYSNEKLFF
>TRBJ1-1|-|-|TRBV5-6
TGTGCCAGCAGGGGGCTGGGGCTCGTGGACACTGAAGCTTTCTTT
CASRGLGLVDTEAFF
>TRBJ1-1|once|-|TRBV9
TGTGCCAGCAGCCGCACTGGGGGCACTGAAGCTTTCTTT
CASSRTGGTEAFF
>TRBJ2-6|-|-|TRBV11-1
TGTGCCAGCAGCTTACTAGTAGGGGCCAACGTCCTGACTTTC
CASSLLVGANVLTF
>TRBJ1-6|-|TRBD1|TRBV28
TGTGCCAGTATGGGACAGGGCGGGATTTCACCCCTCCACTTT
CASMGQGGISPLHF
>TRBJ2-7|-|-|TRBV23-1
TGCGCCAGCAGCCGAACAGGTCCCCGATCCCGGGCGTCTTACGAGCAGTACTTC
CASSRTGPRSRASYEQYF
>TRBJ2-7|-|-|TRBV7-9
TGTGCCAGCAGCTACGGCCCCGGGACATTCTACGAGCAGTACTTC
CASSYGPGTFYEQYF
>TRBJ2-3|-|TRBD2|TRBV7-3
TGTGCCAGCAGCAACGGACTAGCGGGGGATCTTGATACGCAGTATTTT
CASSNGLAGDLDTQYF
>TRBJ1-1|-|-|TRBV6-4
TGTGCCAGCCCTTCCCTGAACACTGAAGCTTTCTTT
CASPSLNTEAFF
>TRBJ2-3|once|-|TRBV7-9
TGTGCCAGCTCCGCGGCAGGGATCAACACAGATACGCAGTATTTT
CASSAAGINTDTQYF
>TRBJ2-5|once|-|TRBV7-2
TGTGCCAGCAGCTTAGCCCTTTGGGAGACCCAGTACTTC
CASSLALWETQYF
>TRBJ2-3|-|-|TRBV6-1
TGTGCCAGCAGTGTAAGCACAGATACGCAGTATTTT
CASSVSTDTQYF
>TRBJ1-2|-|TRBD1|TRBV5-4
TGTGCCAGCAGCGAAGACAGGGTCGGCGGCTACACCTTC
CASSEDRVGGYTF
>TRBJ2-2|-|-|TRBV29-1
TGCAGCGTTGAAGTATGGGGGGCCGGGGAGCTGTTTTTT
CSVEVWGAGELFF
>TRBJ2-3|-|TRBD1|TRBV5-6
TGTGCCAGCAGCCCACGTTCAGGGGGCAATATAGATACGCAGTATTTT
CASSPRSGGNIDTQYF
>TRBJ2-5|once|TRBD2|TRBV9
TGTGCCAGCAGCGTCAGTCCCGACACCGGGACTAGCGGGGGTAGACAAGAGACCCAGTACTTC
CASSVSPDTGTSGGRQETQYF
>TRBJ2-6|once|TRBD1|TRBV19
TGTGCCAGTAGTATAGAACGCGCCACCCGGGACAGGTTTTCTGGGGCCAACGTCCTGACTTTC
CASSIERATRDRFSGANVLTF
>TRBJ1-4|-|-|TRBV6-5
TGTGCCAGCAGCCTCCAGGGAGGAAAACTGTTTTTT
CASSLQGGKLFF
>TRBJ1-2|-|-|TRBV28
TGTGCCAGCAGTTTAGGGGCGAACTATGGCTACACCTTC
CASSLGANYGYTF
>TRBJ1-2|-|-|TRBV13
TGTGCCAGCAGCTCCCGGGAGGAAGAAGCTAACTATGGCTACACCTTC
CASSSREEEANYGYTF
>TRBJ1-1|-|-|TRBV19
TGTGCCAGTAGGATGGGGGTCTTGAACACTGAAGCTTTCTTT
CASRMGVLNTEAFF
>TRBJ1-2|-|TRBD1|TRBV5-4
TGTGCCAGCAGCACAAGAGACAGGGGTTGGTATGGCTACACCTTC
CASSTRDRGWYGYTF
>TRBJ2-1|-|-|TRBV11-2
TGTGCCAGCAGCTTAGCGAGGGAAAGGTATGAGCAGTTCTTC
CASSLARERYEQFF
>TRBJ1-1|-|-|TRBV28
TGTGCCAGCGGGGAGACAGACACTGAAGCTTTCTTT
CASGETDTEAFF
>TRBJ2-2|-|-|TRBV7-9
TGTGCCAGCAGCTTAGACTCCTCGGGGGTTACCGGGGAGCTGTTTTTT
CASSLDSSGVTGELFF
>TRBJ1-2|-|-|TRBV2
TGTGCCAGCGGGACTGACGGAATGTATGGCTACACCTTC
CASGTDGMYGYTF
>TRBJ2-5|once|-|TRBV10-3
TGTGCCATCAGTGAACCGGGACCCCAAGAGACCCAGTACTTC
CAISEPGPQETQYF
>TRBJ2-2|once|-|TRBV2
TGTGCCAGCAGTGAACGGGCAGGAGCGAACACCGGGGAGCTGTTTTTT
CASSERAGANTGELFF
>TRBJ2-7|-|-|TRBV5-1
TGCGCCAGCAGCTTGGGGGGCCTCTCCTACGAGCAGTACTTC
CASSLGGLSYEQYF
>TRBJ2-4|once|-|TRBV2
TGTGCCAGCGCTAGGGGGGGGACCAAAAACATTCAGTACTTC
CASARGGTKNIQYF
>TRBJ1-4|-|-|TRBV21-1
TGTGCCAGCAGGAGCAAAGCGGACAGAAATGAAAAACTGTTTTTT
CASRSKADRNEKLFF
>TRBJ2-1|-|-|TRBV15
TGTGCCACCAGCAGAGATAGGATTGGTGAGCAGTTCTTC
CATSRDRIGEQFF
>TRBJ2-7|-|-|TRBV2
TGTGCCAGCAGCCCCGACCCACGAAGCGAATACGAGCAGTACTTC
CASSPDPRSEYEQYF
>TRBJ2-7|-|-|TRBV7-9
TGTGCCAGCAGCTCGGGGTCGGGTTCCTCCTACGAGCAGTACTTC
CASSSGSGSSYEQYF
>TRBJ2-3|-|-|TRBV5-1
TGCGCCAGCAGATTGGAGACTCCCACAGATACGCAGTATTTT
CASRLETPTDTQYF
>TRBJ1-5|-|-|TRBV6-1
TGTGCCAGCACGAGGGTAGGTCAGCCCCAGCATTTT
CASTRVGQPQHF
>TRBJ1-2|-|-|TRBV27
TGTGCCAGCAGTTTATCGTGGGGGGGTGGCTACACCTTC
CASSLSWGGGYTF
>TRBJ2-3|-|-|TRBV7-3
TGTGCCAGCAGCTTAGGGGATAGCACAGATACGCAGTATTTT
CASSLGDSTDTQYF
>TRBJ2-7|-|-|TRBV12-5
TGTGCTAGTGCCCCATCAGGGCGGGGAGGCGCGCAGTACTTC
CASAPSGRGGAQYF
>TRBJ1-1|-|-|TRBV11-2
TGTGCCAGCACCAAAGAATTGAACACTGAAGCTTTCTTT
CASTKELNTEAFF
>TRBJ2-5|-|TRBD2|TRBV15
TGTGCCACCAGCAAGACTAGCGGGGGGGCGTCAGAGACCCAGTACTTC
CATSKTSGGASETQYF
>TRBJ2-2|-|TRBD2|TRBV11-2
TGTGCCAGCAGCTTATGGCGGGGGGCGACCGGGGAGCTGTTTTTT
CASSLWRGATGELFF
>TRBJ2-1|-|-|TRBV7-9
TGTGCCAGCAGCTTAGGGACAGTGAATGAGCAGTTCTTC
CASSLGTVNEQFF
>TRBJ2-1|-|-|TRBV4-2
TGTGCCAGCAGCCAAACACGGTCAGGGTATGAGCAGTTCTTC
CASSQTRSGYEQFF
>TRBJ1-5|-|-|TRBV27
TGTGCCAGCAGTTTGGGTTATAGCAATCAGCCCCAGCATTTT
CASSLGYSNQPQHF